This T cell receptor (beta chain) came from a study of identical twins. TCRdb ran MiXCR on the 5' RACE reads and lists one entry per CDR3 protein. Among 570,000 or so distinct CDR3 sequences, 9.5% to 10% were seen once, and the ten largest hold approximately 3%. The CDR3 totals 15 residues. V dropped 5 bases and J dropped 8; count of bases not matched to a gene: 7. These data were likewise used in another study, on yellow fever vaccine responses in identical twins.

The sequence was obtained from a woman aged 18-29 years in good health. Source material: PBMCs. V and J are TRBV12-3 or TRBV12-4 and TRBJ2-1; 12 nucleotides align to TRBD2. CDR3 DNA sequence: TGTGCCAGCAGTATTCTAGCGGGAGGGACTCATGAGCAGTTCTTC. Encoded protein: CASSILAGGTHEQFF.